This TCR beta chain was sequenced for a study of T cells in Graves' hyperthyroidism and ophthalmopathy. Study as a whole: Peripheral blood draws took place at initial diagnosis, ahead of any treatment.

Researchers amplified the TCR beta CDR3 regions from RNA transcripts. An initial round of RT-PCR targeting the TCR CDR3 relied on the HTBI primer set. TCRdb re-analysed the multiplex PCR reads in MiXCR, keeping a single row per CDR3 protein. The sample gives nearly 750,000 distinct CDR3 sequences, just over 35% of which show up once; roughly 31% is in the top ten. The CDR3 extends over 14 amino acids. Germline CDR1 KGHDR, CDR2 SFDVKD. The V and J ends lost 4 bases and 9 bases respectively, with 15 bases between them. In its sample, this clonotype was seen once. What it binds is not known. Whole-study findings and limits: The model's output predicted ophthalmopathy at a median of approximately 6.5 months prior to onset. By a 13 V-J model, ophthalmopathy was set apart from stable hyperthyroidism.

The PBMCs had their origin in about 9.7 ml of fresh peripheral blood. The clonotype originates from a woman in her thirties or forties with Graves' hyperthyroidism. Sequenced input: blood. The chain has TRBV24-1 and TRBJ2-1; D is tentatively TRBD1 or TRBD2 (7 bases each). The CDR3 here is CATSDSDREGEQFF. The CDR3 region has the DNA TGTGCCACCAGTGACAGTGACAGGGAGGGTGAGCAGTTCTTC.